This TCR beta chain derives from a study of response to subunit inactivated influenza vaccine. Germline V gene data show CDR1 as SNHLY and CDR2 as FYNNEI. V was shortened by 4 bases and J by 4 bases, with 8 bases between the two germline ends. The CDR3 contains 13 residues. Findings and caveats of the study: It was the authors' suggestion that each seasonal influenza vaccination recruits few new T cells.

Concerning this clonotype itself: Its target is unknown.

TCRdb called the RT-PCR reads again in MiXCR, with one record for every CDR3 protein. The sample holds roughly 780,000 distinct CDR3 sequences; about 18% are singletons and the top ten take 11%. Sequencing was performed on PBMCs from blood, taken about 5 days after vaccination. This receptor was obtained from a middle-aged man who received an inactivated influenza vaccine. The J gene is TRBJ2-1, the V gene TRBV2; a weak D match, TRBD1 (6 bases). CDR3: CASSGDRYNEQFF. DNA of the CDR3: TGTGCCAGCAGTGGCGACAGGTACAATGAGCAGTTCTTC.